The 5 T cell receptor beta chains given below trace back to one sample, sequenced in a study of cytomegalovirus exposure and HLA in healthy donors. It was with 60 Vbeta and 13 Jbeta primers that the PCR ran. TCRdb keeps only in-frame clones here, not all; method: immunoSEQ multiplex PCR. This sample has about 150,000 clones; roughly three quarters occur once, and the top ten carry 9.5% to 15%. The sequenced material came from PBMCs. These receptors all come from a man aged 30 to 39 in good health and CMV-seropositive.

The rearrangement uses TRBV29-1 and TRBJ2-7; the D gene is possibly TRBD1 (5 bases). V was trimmed by 5 bases and J by 0 bases, leaving 35 bases between them. Germline assignment: CDR1 SQVTM and CDR2 ANQGSEA. The CDR3 contains 21 residues. The DNA of the CDR3 is TGCAGCGTTACCGGTATAAAGTCAGGCGCGGACAACCCGTTAAGCTCCTACGAGCAGTACTTC. It is translated as CSVTGIKSGADNPLSSYEQYF.

The gene calls are TRBV5-1 and TRBJ1-5; 8 bases align to TRBD1. Germline CDR1 and CDR2: SGHRS and YFSETQ. The CDR3 totals 16 residues. Trimming at V came to 3 bases and at J to 5 bases, leaving 10 bases not matched to a gene. The CDR3 coding sequence is TGCGCCAGCAGCTCGACCACAGGGGGTCCCTATCAGCCCCAGCATTTT. It yields the protein CASSSTTGGPYQPQHF.

The chain carries TRBV28 and TRBJ1-5, with D perhaps TRBD1 (6 bases). The CDR3 runs 16 residues. CDR1 and CDR2 (germline): MDHEN, SYDVKM. The V gene lost 5 bases and the J gene lost 4 bases, with 18 bases spanning the gap. The CDR3 coding sequence is TGTGCCAGCAGTATAAAGCAGGGGTTCACGAATCAGCCCCAGCATTTT. It specifies CASSIKQGFTNQPQHF.

This chain joins TRBV28 and TRBJ2-5; D may be TRBD1 (5 bases). This CDR3 comprises 16 residues. V lost 1 base, J lost 2 bases, and 14 bases lay in between. Germline V lookup: CDR1 MDHEN, CDR2 SYDVKM. In DNA form, the CDR3 reads TGTGCCAGCAGTTTATCGACCAGGGTAATTCAAGAGACCCAGTACTTC. This sequence encodes CASSLSTRVIQETQYF.

The genes are TRBV7-3 and TRBJ2-1, with D possibly being TRBD1 (5 bases). Looked up from germline, CDR1 is SGHTA and CDR2 is FQGTGA. Between the trimmed V and J ends, which lost 1 base and 0 bases, there was a span of 7 bases. The length of the CDR3 is 15 residues. The CDR3 spells CASSLIQGSYNEQFF. The DNA of the CDR3 is TGTGCCAGCAGCTTAATCCAGGGCTCCTACAATGAGCAGTTCTTC.